Listed below are T cell receptor beta chains from one sample, sequenced in a study of T cell repertoires in cytomegalovirus infection. The antigens of these receptors remain unknown. From the reads, TCRdb called clonotypes with MiXCR, one entry per CDR3 protein. The sample comprises just under 500,000 distinct CDR3 sequences, 33% of which are singletons, and about a sixth rests with the top ten. The sequencing used cultured PBMCs, collected from culture after CMV antigen stimulation. These receptors were taken from a human donor in good health (CMV status not recorded). Some clones in this sample may be carry-over from other donors' samples. Each CDR3 is given with its conserved first and last residue. D genes are given only for firm matches. Clone size is stated in some rows and not others, as once, few, many or a class when expanded.

j_call: TRBJ1-2
d_call: NA
v_call: TRBV7-8
clone_size: few
cdr3_aa: CASSEVLGYTF
cdr3_nt: TGTGCCAGCAGCGAAGTCTTGGGCTACACCTTC

j_call: TRBJ2-3
d_call: TRBD2
v_call: TRBV6-5
clone_size: NA
cdr3_aa: CASSYSASGYKVDTQYF
cdr3_nt: TGTGCCAGCAGTTACTCTGCTAGCGGGTATAAAGTGGATACGCAGTATTTT

j_call: TRBJ1-2
d_call: NA
v_call: TRBV6-2/TRBV6-3
clone_size: NA
cdr3_aa: CASSYMAGVLYGYTF
cdr3_nt: TGTGCCAGCAGTTACATGGCAGGGGTCCTCTATGGCTACACCTTC

j_call: TRBJ1-1
d_call: TRBD1
v_call: TRBV7-8
clone_size: NA
cdr3_aa: CASSLGQGRAEAFF
cdr3_nt: TGTGCCAGCAGCCTCGGACAGGGGAGGGCTGAAGCTTTCTTT

j_call: TRBJ2-1
d_call: NA
v_call: TRBV7-3
clone_size: NA
cdr3_aa: CASSSQPGQVYNEQFF
cdr3_nt: TGTGCCAGCAGCTCCCAACCGGGACAAGTATACAATGAGCAGTTCTTC

j_call: TRBJ2-2
d_call: NA
v_call: TRBV6-5
clone_size: few
cdr3_aa: CASSGATAGELFF
cdr3_nt: TGTGCCAGCAGTGGGGCGACGGCCGGGGAGCTGTTTTTT

j_call: TRBJ1-2
d_call: NA
v_call: TRBV25-1
clone_size: few
cdr3_aa: CASSESYYGYTF
cdr3_nt: TGTGCCAGCAGTGAATCTTACTATGGCTACACCTTC

j_call: TRBJ2-1
d_call: NA
v_call: TRBV20-1
clone_size: NA
cdr3_aa: CSASNGRNEQFF
cdr3_nt: TGCAGTGCTTCGAATGGGCGCAATGAGCAGTTCTTC

j_call: TRBJ2-3
d_call: TRBD2
v_call: TRBV7-6
clone_size: NA
cdr3_aa: CASSPVLAGGSDTQYF
cdr3_nt: TGTGCCAGCAGCCCTGTCCTAGCGGGAGGAAGCGATACGCAGTATTTT

j_call: TRBJ2-7
d_call: NA
v_call: TRBV20-1
clone_size: few
cdr3_aa: CSARTTYEQYF
cdr3_nt: TGCAGTGCTAGAACTACCTACGAGCAGTACTTC

j_call: TRBJ2-4
d_call: TRBD2
v_call: TRBV5-4
clone_size: NA
cdr3_aa: CASSAALGLAGGKNIQYF
cdr3_nt: TGTGCCAGCAGCGCCGCGTTGGGACTAGCGGGAGGGAAAAACATTCAGTACTTC

j_call: TRBJ2-5
d_call: TRBD1
v_call: TRBV7-8
clone_size: many
cdr3_aa: CASSRGQEETQYF
cdr3_nt: TGTGCCAGCAGCAGAGGACAGGAGGAGACCCAGTACTTC

j_call: TRBJ2-7
d_call: TRBD1
v_call: TRBV6-5
clone_size: few
cdr3_aa: CASSTTGTGVGEQYF
cdr3_nt: TGTGCCAGCAGTACAACCGGGACAGGGGTGGGCGAGCAGTACTTC

j_call: TRBJ2-6
d_call: NA
v_call: TRBV7-2
clone_size: many
cdr3_aa: CASRAGGANVLTF
cdr3_nt: TGTGCCAGCCGAGCCGGCGGGGCCAACGTCCTGACTTTC

j_call: TRBJ2-3
d_call: TRBD1
v_call: TRBV12-3/TRBV12-4
clone_size: NA
cdr3_aa: CASTPPGQGTDTQYF
cdr3_nt: TGTGCCAGCACCCCCCCGGGACAGGGCACAGATACGCAGTATTTT

j_call: TRBJ1-1
d_call: NA
v_call: TRBV6-6
clone_size: NA
cdr3_aa: CASSSTPGLTEAFF
cdr3_nt: TGTGCCAGCAGTTCGACACCAGGGCTCACTGAAGCTTTCTTT

j_call: TRBJ2-2
d_call: NA
v_call: TRBV7-2
clone_size: few
cdr3_aa: CASISLLAGELFF
cdr3_nt: TGTGCCAGCATTTCATTACTGGCGGGGGAGCTGTTTTTT

j_call: TRBJ2-1
d_call: NA
v_call: TRBV11-3
clone_size: NA
cdr3_aa: CASSLDPGLTNNEQFF
cdr3_nt: TGTGCCAGCAGCTTAGATCCGGGACTCACCAACAATGAGCAGTTCTTC

j_call: TRBJ1-5
d_call: TRBD1
v_call: TRBV6-5
clone_size: NA
cdr3_aa: CASSYTGTGNQPQHF
cdr3_nt: TGTGCCAGCAGTTACACGGGGACAGGCAATCAGCCCCAGCATTTT

j_call: TRBJ2-1
d_call: TRBD2
v_call: TRBV19
clone_size: few
cdr3_aa: CASSPGLAWEIDEQFF
cdr3_nt: TGTGCCAGTAGTCCGGGACTAGCATGGGAGATCGATGAGCAGTTCTTC

j_call: TRBJ2-1
d_call: TRBD2
v_call: TRBV4-3
clone_size: NA
cdr3_aa: CASSQELAGVFNEQFF
cdr3_nt: TGCGCCAGCAGCCAGGAACTAGCGGGAGTCTTCAATGAGCAGTTCTTC

j_call: TRBJ1-2
d_call: TRBD1
v_call: TRBV29-1
clone_size: many
cdr3_aa: CSAGQGPNYGYTF
cdr3_nt: TGCAGCGCCGGACAGGGGCCTAACTATGGCTACACCTTC

j_call: TRBJ1-5
d_call: NA
v_call: TRBV4-2
clone_size: few
cdr3_aa: CASSAVTGLNQPQHF
cdr3_nt: TGTGCCAGCAGCGCAGTCACAGGCCTAAATCAGCCCCAGCATTTT

j_call: TRBJ2-1
d_call: TRBD2
v_call: TRBV15
clone_size: few
cdr3_aa: CATSRAKFEPAGAGNEQFF
cdr3_nt: TGTGCCACCAGCAGAGCTAAGTTTGAGCCAGCGGGAGCAGGGAATGAGCAGTTCTTC

j_call: TRBJ1-5
d_call: NA
v_call: TRBV19
clone_size: NA
cdr3_aa: CASSVPPGWELQPQHF
cdr3_nt: TGTGCCAGTAGTGTCCCTCCCGGATGGGAGCTTCAGCCCCAGCATTTT

j_call: TRBJ1-5
d_call: TRBD1
v_call: TRBV15
clone_size: NA
cdr3_aa: CATSRVGTASNQPQHF
cdr3_nt: TGTGCCACCAGCAGAGTGGGGACAGCTAGCAATCAGCCCCAGCATTTT

j_call: TRBJ2-1
d_call: NA
v_call: TRBV11-2
clone_size: NA
cdr3_aa: CASSLSRAGYNEQFF
cdr3_nt: TGTGCCAGCAGCTTGTCCCGGGCCGGATACAATGAGCAGTTCTTC

j_call: TRBJ1-3
d_call: NA
v_call: TRBV7-9
clone_size: NA
cdr3_aa: CASSLGGGFRSGNTIYF
cdr3_nt: TGTGCCAGCAGCTTAGGAGGAGGGTTTCGCTCTGGAAACACCATATATTTT

j_call: TRBJ1-6
d_call: NA
v_call: TRBV4-2
clone_size: NA
cdr3_aa: CASSHPGRDNSPLHF
cdr3_nt: TGTGCCAGCAGCCACCCGGGACGGGATAATTCACCCCTCCACTTT

j_call: TRBJ1-5
d_call: NA
v_call: TRBV6-1
clone_size: few
cdr3_aa: CASSEYIRGGRRVQPQHF
cdr3_nt: TGTGCCAGCAGTGAATATATTCGAGGGGGACGGCGGGTCCAGCCCCAGCATTTT

j_call: TRBJ2-1
d_call: NA
v_call: TRBV2
clone_size: NA
cdr3_aa: CASSERRGLAREQFF
cdr3_nt: TGTGCCAGCAGTGAACGTCGGGGTTTGGCGCGAGAGCAGTTCTTC

j_call: TRBJ1-3
d_call: TRBD1
v_call: TRBV4-1
clone_size: few
cdr3_aa: CASSQEQGFPRNTIYF
cdr3_nt: TGCGCCAGCAGCCAGGAACAGGGGTTTCCCCGAAACACCATATATTTT

j_call: TRBJ2-3
d_call: TRBD2
v_call: TRBV20-1
clone_size: few
cdr3_aa: CSARLAGMSDTQYF
cdr3_nt: TGCAGTGCCCGACTAGCGGGAATGTCAGATACGCAGTATTTT